These 8 T cell receptor beta chains came from one sample sequenced in a study of identical twins. TCRdb called the 5' RACE reads again in MiXCR, with one record for every CDR3 protein. The sample comprises about 190,000 distinct CDR3 sequences, approximately 15% of which are singletons, and roughly two fifths rests with the top ten. The same specimen was also included in a second study, on T cells expressing NK-cell markers.

The sequencing sample was made of CD8+ T cells sorted from blood. The receptor set was obtained from a woman in her late teens or twenties in good health.

The CDR3 sequence is CAISDPRQGEMQETQYF. The CDR3 DNA sequence: TGTGCCATCAGTGACCCGAGACAGGGAGAAATGCAAGAGACCCAGTACTTC. The rearrangement joins TRBV10-3 to TRBJ2-5, with 7 bases identical to TRBD1. Germline CDR1 and CDR2: ENHRY and SYGVKD. J was trimmed by 2 bases and V by 3 bases; bases with no gene match: 12. The CDR3 covers 17 residues.

V usage is TRBV7-9 and J usage is TRBJ1-1; D is unclear. The CDR3 has 12 amino acids. With 4 bases removed from V and 6 bases from J, the gap between germline ends came to 9 bases. Germline CDR1 is SEHNR and CDR2 is FQNEAQ (reference sequence). Written as DNA, the CDR3 is TGTGCCAGCAGCTCCGGGGTTGCTGAAGCTTTCTTT. The encoded protein is CASSSGVAEAFF.

This clonotype was found a few times. This chain joins TRBV4-1 and TRBJ1-1; D perhaps matches TRBD1 (5 bases). Germline-derived CDR1 and CDR2 are MGHRA and YSYEKL. V shed 0 bases and J shed 5 bases, with 13 bases lying between them. The CDR3 covers 15 residues. The CDR3 DNA follows: TGCGCCAGCAGCCAAGATTCGGGGGTTGGTACTGAAGCTTTCTTT. This translates into CASSQDSGVGTEAFF.

This clonotype was observed a handful of times. The V gene is TRBV7-9, the J gene TRBJ2-7; TRBD2 might be the D (7 bases). This CDR3 has 13 residues. Trimming left V 4 bases short and J 5 bases short, with 12 bases between. CDR1 and CDR2 from the germline V gene are SEHNR and FQNEAQ (reference sequence). In DNA, the CDR3 is TGTGCCAGCAGCTGGGGGCGGGGGAACGAGCAGTACTTC. Residues: CASSWGRGNEQYF.

The V and J genes are TRBV5-1 and TRBJ1-1; weak D call: TRBD1 (5 bases). Germline values: CDR1 SGHRS, CDR2 YFSETQ. There are 13 residues in the CDR3. V was pared by 4 bases and J by 0 bases, with 7 bases between. CDR3 sequence (DNA): TGCGCCAGCAGCGGGGACCTGAACACTGAAGCTTTCTTT. Translation gives CASSGDLNTEAFF. Supplemented by reference TRBV5-1 and TRBJ1-1, the full variable domain reads KAGVTQTPRYLIKTRGQQVTLSCSPISGHRSVSWYQQTPGQGLQFLFEYFSETQRNKGNFPGRFSGRQFSNSRSEMNVSTLELGDSALYLCASSGDLNTEAFFGQGTRLTVV.

V is TRBV12-3 or TRBV12-4 and J is TRBJ2-2; D call uncertain. There are 16 residues in the CDR3. V dropped 6 bases and J dropped 1 base, with 15 bases sitting between them. The CDR3 sequence: CASSLTTAQNTGELFF. Here the CDR3 DNA reads TGTGCCAGCAGCCTGACGACGGCGCAGAACACCGGGGAGCTGTTTTTT.

In this sample, this clonotype turned up a few times. CDR3 nucleotides: TGCAGTGCTAACTCTCGGGACAGGGTTTCCTACGAGCAGTACTTC. Protein: CSANSRDRVSYEQYF. The genes are TRBV20-1 and TRBJ2-7, with TRBD1 identical over 9 bases. CDR3 length: 15 residues. After removal of 4 bases from V and 1 base from J, the junction contained 8 bases not matched to a gene. From germline, CDR1 is DFQATT and CDR2 SNEGSKA (reference sequence).

The CDR3 loop is CASSAAGGIYQPQHF. The DNA of the CDR3 is TGTGCCAGCAGCGCCGCAGGGGGGATTTATCAGCCCCAGCATTTT. This chain connects TRBV7-9 to TRBJ1-5, with 7 bases lining up with TRBD1. Germline trimming cut 5 bases from V and 5 bases from J; bases unmatched to any gene: 9. The CDR3 extends over 15 amino acids. The germline V gene has CDR1 SEHNR and CDR2 FQNEAQ (reference sequence).